This T cell receptor beta chain was captured by sequencing in a study of blood T cell repertoires in COVID-19. Study-level background: Acute-phase and convalescent COVID-19 samples originated in the United States, Italy and Spain. T cells, B-cell-depleted T cells, or PBMCs supplied cDNA or gDNA.

As to this clone: Other DNA sequences from this sample encode an identical CDR3 as well.

The assay was immunoSEQ multiplex PCR, and TCRdb's table has in-frame clones only and misses some. The sample comprises under 300,000 clones, more than 75% of which are singletons, and around 16% rests with the top ten. The germline V gene encodes CDR1 MGHRA and CDR2 YSYEKL. This CDR3 has 16 amino acids. V was pared by 4 bases and J by 5 bases, with 20 bases between. Participants had their cohort set by participant-reported clinical history. Two negative PCRs, clearance, or symptom resolution were required of recovered Cohort 3 donors. Sequencing used PBMCs or T cells enriched from blood (not recorded which). The rearrangement joins TRBV4-1 to TRBJ2-5; a possible D gene is TRBD2 (7 bases). This clonotype originated in a man younger than 35 who had recovered from COVID-19. DNA for the CDR3: TGCGCCAGCAGCCCCCTTGCGAGGGGGGGCCGGGAGACCCAGTACTTC. Translated: CASSPLARGGRETQYF.